This T cell receptor beta chain is from a study of regulatory T cells in long-lasting Graves disease. Study as a whole: Patients with new Graves' disease had used antithyroid drugs below 3 months.

Documented time point: newly diagnosed GD, antithyroid drugs for less than 3 months. RNA isolated from PBMCs was used to make the TCR library. CDR3-region Arm-PCR and iRepertoire HTBI primers produced the TCR beta libraries. Authors' processing steps: Identified segments across samples numbered about 64 TRBV and roughly 15 TRBJ. A single record per CDR3 protein comes from TCRdb applying MiXCR to the multiplex PCR reads. These V and J calls rely on TCRdb rather than the paper's analysis. The sample yields 550,000 to 650,000 distinct CDR3 sequences, roughly 16% seen once. This clonotype has ten or more counts. Trimming took 4 bases from V and 1 from J, leaving 14 bases between them. This CDR3 is built from 15 residues. Per the germline V gene, CDR1 is LGHDT and CDR2 is YNNKEL (reference sequence). Another study also made use of these data, one on T cells in Graves' hyperthyroidism and ophthalmopathy. That report notes: Carried out on the TCR CDR3, a first-round RT-PCR used the HTBI primer set.

The receptor comes from a man younger than 35 with Graves disease. The specimen was peripheral blood mononuclear cells (PBMCs), collected at new diagnosis, from a patient treated with antithyroid drugs. The gene calls are TRBV3-1 and TRBJ2-7; no reliable D call. The chain's CDR3 is CASSLGTDGSYEQYF. CDR3 nucleotide sequence: TGTGCCAGCAGCCTCGGAACCGACGGGTCCTACGAGCAGTACTTC.